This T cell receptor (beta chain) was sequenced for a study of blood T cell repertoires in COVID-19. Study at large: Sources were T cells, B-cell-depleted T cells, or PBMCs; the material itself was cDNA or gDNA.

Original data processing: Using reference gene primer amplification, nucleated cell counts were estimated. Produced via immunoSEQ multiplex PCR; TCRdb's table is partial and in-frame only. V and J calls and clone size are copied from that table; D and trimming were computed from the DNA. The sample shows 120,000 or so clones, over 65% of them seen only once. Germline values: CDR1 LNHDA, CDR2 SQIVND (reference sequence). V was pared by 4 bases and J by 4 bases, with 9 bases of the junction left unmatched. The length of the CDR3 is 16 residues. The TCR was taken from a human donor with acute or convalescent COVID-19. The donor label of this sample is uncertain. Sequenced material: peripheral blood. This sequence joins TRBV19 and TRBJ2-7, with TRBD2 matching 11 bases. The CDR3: CASSRGLAGGAYEQYF. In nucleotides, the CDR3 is TGTGCCAGTAGTAGAGGGCTAGCGGGGGGCGCTTACGAGCAGTACTTC.